This passage covers 5 T cell receptor beta chains from one sample sequenced in a study of T cells after yellow fever vaccination. MiXCR was run by TCRdb on the 5' RACE reads, yielding one entry per CDR3 protein. This sample has just under 600,000 distinct CDR3 sequences, with about 13% found just once. The specimen comprised PBMCs, sampled on the day of the yellow fever booster vaccination. These receptors were obtained from a man aged 30 to 45 who received the YFV17D yellow fever vaccine.

This clonotype has only a few counts. The chain recombines TRBV5-6 with TRBJ2-5, with 9 nucleotides matching TRBD1. Trimming cost V 4 bases and J 4 bases; bases outside gene matches: 8. CDR1 and CDR2 from the germline V gene are SGHDT and YYEEEE. This CDR3 is built from 15 residues. Here the CDR3 reads CASSQKDRGRETQYF. As DNA, the CDR3 is TGTGCCAGCAGCCAGAAGGACAGGGGTAGAGAGACCCAGTACTTC.

This clonotype was recorded a few times. The V and J genes are TRBV20-1 and TRBJ2-1; 13 positions agree with TRBD2. The CDR3 consists of 17 residues. The trim removed 0 bases at V and 4 bases at J, leaving 6 bases unmatched. Germline loops: CDR1 DFQATT, CDR2 SNEGSKA (reference sequence). The DNA for the CDR3 is TGCAGTGCTAGAGATTGGACTAGCGGGAGTTCTTACAATGAGCAGTTCTTC. This gives the protein CSARDWTSGSSYNEQFF.

There are a few counts of this clonotype. This chain links TRBV20-1 with TRBJ2-5; D unclear. The CDR3 extends over 10 amino acids. V was pared by 3 bases and J by 10 bases, with 9 bases between. Germline loops: CDR1 DFQATT, CDR2 SNEGSKA (reference sequence). CDR3 region: CSASLDNQYF. For the CDR3, the DNA is TGCAGTGCTAGTTTGGATAACCAGTACTTC.

The chain is built from TRBV9 and TRBJ2-6; 10 positions match TRBD2. This CDR3 has 18 amino acids. Germline loops: CDR1 SGDLS, CDR2 YYNGEE. Unmatched junction bases numbered 8, after V lost 5 bases and J lost 0 bases. The CDR3 bases are TGTGCCAGCAGGACTAGCGGGCTCGAAGACTCTGGGGCCAACGTCCTGACTTTC. Translating gives CASRTSGLEDSGANVLTF. The whole variable domain, filled in from reference TRBV9 and TRBJ2-6, reads DSGVTQTPKHLITATGQRVTLRCSPRSGDLSVYWYQQSLDQGLQFLIQYYNGEERAKGNILERFSAQQFPDLHSELNLSSLELGDSALYFCASRTSGLEDSGANVLTFGAGSRLTVL.

This chain connects TRBV29-1 to TRBJ2-5; perhaps TRBD2 as D (5 bases). The CDR3 contains 10 residues. Trimming left V 8 bases short and J 4 bases short, with 8 bases between. Germline values: CDR1 SQVTM, CDR2 ANQGSEA. The CDR3 sequence: CSWLAETQYF. CDR3 nucleotide sequence: TGCAGCTGGCTAGCAGAGACCCAGTACTTC.